The clone carrying this T cell receptor (beta chain) was recorded at least ten times. These data originate in a study of human T cells and chemical hapten exposure. TCRdb re-derived calls from the RACE reads in MiXCR, one entry per CDR3 protein. The data show roughly 92,000 distinct CDR3 sequences, around 10% seen once. Stated time point: patch test 2, 6 weeks after DPC sensitization. The treatment is: therapeutic diphenylcyclopropenone sensitization with weekly scalp DPC. V lost 5 bases, J lost 3 bases, and 4 bases lay in between. Germline V gives CDR1 SGHVS, CDR2 FQNEAQ. The CDR3 sequence is 11 residues long.

This clonotype was obtained from a woman aged 40 to 49 with alopecia areata. Some clones in this sample may be carry-over from other donors' samples. The chain uses TRBV7-8 and TRBJ2-5; D is unresolved. The sample was whole blood, taken in connection with sensitization to the hapten diphenylcyclopropenone (DPC). As DNA, the CDR3 is TGTGCCAGCAGCCCGAAAGAGACCCAGTACTTC. Protein: CASSPKETQYF.